Listed below are T cell receptor beta chains from one sample, sequenced in a study of technical replicates of blood from four donors. The data were produced by immunoSEQ multiplex PCR, yet TCRdb's version contains in-frame clones alone and is incomplete. The table records roughly 87,000 clones, around 90% of them present only once. The specimen was T cells isolated from PBMCs. The origin of the receptors is a human donor in good health. The CDR3 runs from the conserved cysteine through the conserved F or W. The order of the fields is D gene, V gene, J gene, CDR3 protein. The D gene is left open where the match is weak.

.	TRBV7-9	TRBJ1-1	CASSTLGEENTEAFF
TRBD2	TRBV12-5	TRBJ2-1	CASGPGLVRNEQFF
TRBD2	TRBV7-2	TRBJ2-1	CASSPSLAGGYNEQFF
.	TRBV10-3	TRBJ1-4	CAIRDSLNEKLFF
.	TRBV18	TRBJ1-2	CASSPGSGGYTF
TRBD1	TRBV7-9	TRBJ1-2	CASSFSGTGTGIYGYTF
TRBD1	TRBV2	TRBJ1-1	CASSEGTGGEAFF
TRBD1	TRBV6-1	TRBJ1-4	CASRPGQGGEKLFF
.	TRBV7-2	TRBJ1-2	CASSPPQAHWGYTF
.	TRBV5-1	TRBJ1-1	CASSLGPGEGNTEAFF
.	TRBV4-3	TRBJ1-2	CASSQEPGNYGYTF
TRBD1	TRBV6-5	TRBJ2-1	CASSPGTGSYNEQFF
.	TRBV19	TRBJ2-1	CASSLRERSSYNEQFF
TRBD2	TRBV5-1	TRBJ2-1	CASSLMTSGGNEQFF
.	TRBV7-6	TRBJ2-1	CASSLEVAGLAYNEQFF
TRBD1	TRBV4-3	TRBJ1-4	CASSQDFWDSGEKLFF
TRBD1	TRBV28	TRBJ1-2	CASSFWGTGVNYGYTF
.	TRBV7-2	TRBJ2-3	CASSLVAIAHTGDTQYF
TRBD1	TRBV28	TRBJ2-7	CASRPGTGVNEQYF
.	TRBV6-1	TRBJ1-1	CATPGLSEAFF
.	TRBV28	TRBJ2-5	CASSPLAVLQETQYF
TRBD1	TRBV29-1	TRBJ1-1	CSVAIWDRVTEAFF
.	TRBV9	TRBJ1-1	CASSLHPGNTEAFF
.	TRBV4-2	TRBJ2-3	CASSQGSAGGTDTQYF
TRBD1	TRBV12-5	TRBJ2-3	CASGSGTGMSSTDTQYF
.	TRBV27	TRBJ2-7	CASSSRSSYEQYF
.	TRBV5-1	TRBJ2-1	CASSFVGTLDEQFF